The 29 T cell receptor beta chains below were found in one sample sequenced in a study of CD8 T cells in Susac syndrome (dated by TCRdb to the late 2010s). The library relied on the immunoSEQ multiplex PCR assay. RNA was extracted using the RNeasy kit, and about 0.5 to 1 microgram was reverse transcribed with random hexamers. The public sequencing data were trimmed at Q25 with fastp and processed into clonotypes with MiXCR by TCRdb, which kept only in-frame beta chains. A single entry per CDR3 protein holds the most common genes and DNA from its merged rows. The sample data list fewer than 140,000 distinct CDR3 sequences, and roughly 95% of these were observed just once. The leading ten clones occupy about 0.41% of the sample. Sequencing was done on a sample of CD8+ T cells from PBMCs. The receptors were gathered from a human donor with Susac syndrome.

CDR3 in amino acids: CASSVGGVDETQYF. CDR3 in DNA: TGTGCCAGCAGCGTAGGCGGGGTAGACGAGACCCAGTACTTC. The rearrangement links TRBV9 to TRBJ2-5; maybe TRBD2 (6 bases). The CDR3 runs 14 residues. Trimming shortened V by 0 bases and J by 5 bases, and 11 bases separated the two germline ends. Per the germline V gene, CDR1 is SGDLS and CDR2 is YYNGEE. The variable domain in full, with the rest retrieved from reference TRBV9 and TRBJ2-5, is DSGVTQTPKHLITATGQRVTLRCSPRSGDLSVYWYQQSLDQGLQFLIQYYNGEERAKGNILERFSAQQFPDLHSELNLSSLELGDSALYFCASSVGGVDETQYFGPGTRLLVL.

This chain uses TRBV5-6 with TRBJ1-5; D possibly corresponds to TRBD1 (6 bases). Trimming removed 5 bases at V and 3 bases at J, with 9 bases between. Germline V gene data show CDR1 as SGHDT and CDR2 as YYEEEE. The length of the CDR3 is 13 residues. The CDR3 sequence is CASSGGPNQPQHF. CDR3 bases: TGTGCCAGCAGTGGGGGGCCCAATCAGCCCCAGCATTTT.

This rearrangement joins TRBV20-1 to TRBJ2-5, with 8 bases lining up with TRBD2. After removal of 0 bases from V and 5 bases from J, the junction contained 5 bases not matched to a gene. CDR1 DFQATT and CDR2 SNEGSKA come from the germline V gene (reference sequence). The CDR3 length is 14 residues. CDR3: CSAREAGVGETQYF. In DNA form, the CDR3 reads TGCAGTGCTAGAGAAGCGGGGGTTGGGGAGACCCAGTACTTC.

J is TRBJ2-3 and V is TRBV6-6; tentatively, D is TRBD1 or TRBD2 (6 bases each). V lost 8 bases and J lost 4, with 13 bases in between. CDR3 length: 13 residues. CDR1 and CDR2 from the germline V gene are MNHNY and SVGAGI (reference sequence). The CDR3 reads CASAGGRADTQYF. The CDR3 DNA reads as TGTGCCAGCGCCGGGGGCAGGGCAGATACGCAGTATTTT.

The V gene is TRBV15, the J gene TRBJ2-1, with TRBD2 identical over 9 bases. Germline loops: CDR1 LNHNV, CDR2 YYDKDF (reference sequence). J lost 3 bases, V lost 5 bases, and 5 bases had no gene match. There are 15 residues in the CDR3. Written as DNA, the CDR3 is TGTGCCACCAGCTTCAGCGGGGGGATCTACAATGAGCAGTTCTTC. This sequence encodes CATSFSGGIYNEQFF.

V usage is TRBV19 and J usage is TRBJ2-7; D gene unclear. CDR3 size: 14 residues. V shed 6 bases and J shed 3 bases, with 15 bases lying between them. CDR1 and CDR2 (germline): LNHDA, SQIVND (reference sequence). This CDR3 reads CASREGGGHYEQYF. The CDR3 coding sequence is TGTGCCAGTAGAGAAGGTGGCGGCCACTACGAGCAGTACTTC.

The rearrangement links TRBV19 to TRBJ1-6; TRBD1 is a possible D gene (5 bases). Germline assignment: CDR1 LNHDA and CDR2 SQIVND (reference sequence). V was clipped by 7 bases and J by 3 bases, with 10 bases between them. There are 14 residues in the CDR3. This chain's CDR3 is CASMTGLYNSPLHF. The DNA for the CDR3 is TGTGCCAGTATGACGGGGCTCTATAATTCACCCCTCCACTTT.

This clonotype was observed once. The rearrangement uses TRBV20-1 and TRBJ2-4; D remains unclear. The CDR3 extends over 15 amino acids. Germline lookup yields CDR1 DFQATT and CDR2 SNEGSKA (reference sequence). Between the trimmed V and J ends, which lost 3 bases and 4 bases, there was a span of 16 bases. CDR3 bases: TGCAGTGCTAGTGACCGGGCCGATGCAAAAAACATTCAGTACTTC. Translation: CSASDRADAKNIQYF.

The chain links TRBV9 to TRBJ2-5; perhaps D is TRBD1 or TRBD2 (6 bases each). V was cut by 0 bases and J by 5 bases, with 14 bases left in between. The CDR3 covers 15 residues. CDR1 is SGDLS, CDR2 YYNGEE, per germline. The CDR3 DNA follows: TGTGCCAGCAGCGTAGCTACCGGGGGCCGGGAGACCCAGTACTTC. Protein sequence: CASSVATGGRETQYF.

This clonotype was detected only a few times. J is TRBJ1-1 and V is TRBV2; the D is unclear. CDR3 length: 10 residues. From germline, CDR1 is SNHLY and CDR2 FYNNEI. V lost 4 bases, J lost 6 bases, and 3 bases lay in between. CDR3 DNA sequence: TGTGCCAGCAGTGGCGCTGAAGCTTTCTTT. Translating gives CASSGAEAFF.

This clonotype has only one observation. The chain is built from TRBV29-1 and TRBJ1-2; 9 bases are a match to TRBD1. Germline CDR1 reads SQVTM; CDR2 reads ANQGSEA. The CDR3 is 14 residues long. V shed 4 bases and J 4 bases; nucleotides not matched to a gene: 7. This CDR3 is CSVGQGDRVYGYTF. The DNA of the CDR3 is TGCAGCGTTGGACAGGGGGACAGGGTCTATGGCTACACCTTC.

A single count supports this clonotype. V gene TRBV15 combines with J gene TRBJ2-7; D is perhaps TRBD1 or TRBD2 (6 bases each). Germline CDR1 LNHNV, CDR2 YYDKDF (reference sequence). V lost 0 bases and J 2 bases, leaving 11 bases between the germline ends. This CDR3 is built from 15 residues. In DNA, the CDR3 is TGTGCCACCAGCAGAGAACGGGGGCAGGCCTACGAGCAGTACTTC. Translating it yields CATSRERGQAYEQYF.

This clonotype was recorded once. The chain is built from TRBV12-3 or TRBV12-4 and TRBJ2-3; tentatively, D is TRBD1 (6 bases). Trimming cost V 3 bases and J 11 bases, with 15 bases left between them. The CDR3 loop spans 13 amino acids. CDR3 nucleotides: TGTGCCAGCAGTTTCAGGGGACCTATGGAGCAGTATTTT. Translation gives CASSFRGPMEQYF.

The chain is built from TRBV19 and TRBJ1-1, with D possibly being TRBD1 (6 bases). Germline CDR1 reads LNHDA; CDR2 reads SQIVND (reference sequence). Trimming took off 8 bases at V and 7 bases at J, with 17 bases between the two ends. The CDR3 has 13 residues. CDR3 in amino acids: CASVHRGIGEAFF. The CDR3 DNA reads TGTGCCAGTGTACATAGGGGGATCGGTGAAGCTTTCTTT.

The CDR3 DNA sequence: TGTGCCAGCAGCCCGACCCTACTAGCGGGGGCCTTACCCTACGAGCAGTACTTC. Its protein is CASSPTLLAGALPYEQYF. The rearrangement uses TRBV3-1 and TRBJ2-7, with 11 bases identical to TRBD2. J gave up 2 bases and V 4 bases, and 13 bases lay outside the gene matches. CDR1 is LGHDT, CDR2 YNNKEL, per germline (reference sequence). This CDR3 spans 18 amino acids.

CDR3 amino acids: CASSSYREGNEQFF. CDR3 coding DNA: TGTGCCAGCAGCTCATACAGGGAGGGGAATGAGCAGTTCTTC. The chain employs TRBV11-3 and TRBJ2-1, with D tentatively TRBD2 (7 bases). The germline V gene encodes CDR1 SGHNT and CDR2 YENEEA. The V and J ends lost 4 bases and 7 bases respectively, with 14 bases between them. The CDR3 spans 14 residues.

Written as DNA, the CDR3 is TGCGCCAGCAGCTGGGACACATCCTACGAGCAGTACTTC. Encoded protein: CASSWDTSYEQYF. The chain couples TRBV5-1 to TRBJ2-7; TRBD1 might be the D (6 bases). The CDR3 runs to 13 residues. Germline-derived CDR1 and CDR2 are SGHRS and YFSETQ. V lost 3 bases and J 1 base, leaving 8 bases between the germline ends. Variable domain in full (rest from reference TRBV5-1 and TRBJ2-7): KAGVTQTPRYLIKTRGQQVTLSCSPISGHRSVSWYQQTPGQGLQFLFEYFSETQRNKGNFPGRFSGRQFSNSRSEMNVSTLELGDSALYLCASSWDTSYEQYFGPGTRLTVT.

This rearrangement joins TRBV19 to TRBJ2-7, with a possible D match to TRBD1 (6 bases). The CDR3 is 14 residues long. Germline V gene sequence: CDR1 LNHDA, CDR2 SQIVND (reference sequence). Trimming left V 3 bases short and J 10 bases short, with 19 bases between. CDR3 sequence reads: CASSIPRTDRPQYF. The CDR3 bases are TGTGCCAGTAGTATCCCCAGGACCGACAGGCCTCAGTACTTC.

The chain is built from TRBV6-2 or TRBV6-3 and TRBJ2-2, with D unclear. CDR1 is MNHEY, CDR2 SVGEGT, per germline. The CDR3 is 12 residues long. V was cut by 2 bases and J by 4 bases, with 2 bases left in between. CDR3 DNA sequence: TGTGCCAGCAGTTACACCACCGGGGAGCTGTTTTTT. It specifies CASSYTTGELFF.

This chain links TRBV12-3 or TRBV12-4 with TRBJ2-5; D not resolved. The V gene lost 4 bases and the J gene lost 11 bases, with 17 bases spanning the gap. This CDR3 comprises 13 residues. The CDR3 here is CASSSVTLTTQYF. The CDR3 region has the DNA TGTGCCAGCAGTTCGGTGACCTTAACTACACAGTACTTC.

J is TRBJ2-7 and V is TRBV13; D unresolved. CDR1 and CDR2 (germline): PRHDT, FYEKMQ (reference sequence). The CDR3 consists of 16 residues. V was clipped by 4 bases and J by 2 bases, with 18 bases between them. CDR3 sequence: CASSSETPTETYEQYF. Here the CDR3 DNA reads TGTGCCAGCAGCTCCGAAACCCCGACCGAAACCTACGAGCAGTACTTC.

The rearrangement uses TRBV6-5 and TRBJ2-7, with D unclear. The germline CDR1 and CDR2 sequences are MNHEY and SVGAGI. CDR3 length: 13 residues. V was pared by 5 bases and J by 4 bases, with 12 bases between. The DNA of the CDR3 is TGTGCCAGCAGTAAGGGCAGAACATACGAGCAGTACTTC. Protein: CASSKGRTYEQYF.

The rearrangement joins TRBV14 to TRBJ1-1, with a weak D call TRBD1 (5 bases). V was shortened by 0 bases and J by 11 bases, with 13 bases between the two germline ends. Germline V lookup: CDR1 SGHDN, CDR2 FVKESK. The CDR3 contains 13 residues. DNA of the CDR3: TGTGCCAGCAGCCAAGATTTTTCCAGGGAGGCTTTCTTT. Translated, it gives CASSQDFSREAFF.

The chain is built from TRBV7-6 and TRBJ2-1; D is unclear. V was trimmed by 1 base and J by 1 base, leaving 5 bases between them. Germline-derived CDR1 and CDR2 are SGHVS and FNYEAQ. The CDR3 covers 14 residues. The CDR3 DNA reads TGTGCCAGCAGCTTAGATCCTTCCTACAATGAGCAGTTCTTC. Residues: CASSLDPSYNEQFF.

V gene TRBV21-1 combines with J gene TRBJ2-5; TRBD1, the table's D call, was not compared with the DNA. TRBV21-1 has pseudogene status. The CDR3 totals 14 residues. The CDR3 here is CASSKVPGGETQYF. CDR3 nucleotide sequence: TGTGCCAGCAGCAAGGTTCCGGGGGGAGAGACCCAGTACTTC.

The chain employs TRBV27 and TRBJ1-5; the D gene is possibly TRBD1 (5 bases). There are 16 residues in the CDR3. CDR1 and CDR2 (germline): MNHEY, SMNVEV (reference sequence). V gave up 8 bases and J gave up 2 bases, with 19 bases separating them. For the CDR3, the DNA is TGTGCCAGCGGGATCGGGACTGCTATAGGCAATCAGCCCCAGCATTTT. Its protein is CASGIGTAIGNQPQHF.

The CDR3 DNA reads TGTGCCAGCAGTCCAGGGGGCTCGGGCACTGAAGCTTTCTTT. Translation: CASSPGGSGTEAFF. The V and J genes are TRBV7-6 and TRBJ1-1, with 8 bases lining up with TRBD1. V trimming: 6 bases; J trimming: 4 bases; junction bases outside the gene matches: 7. CDR1 SGHVS and CDR2 FNYEAQ come from the germline V gene. The CDR3 consists of 14 residues. Combining the CDR3 with reference TRBV7-6 and TRBJ1-1 gives the whole variable domain GAGVSQSPRYKVTKRGQDVALRCDPISGHVSLYWYRQALGQGPEFLTYFNYEAQQDKSGLPNDRFSAERPEGSISTLTIQRTEQRDSAMYRCASSPGGSGTEAFFGQGTRLTVV.

V and J are TRBV3-1 and TRBJ1-1, with D perhaps TRBD1 (5 bases). V was clipped by 5 bases and J by 6 bases, with 10 bases between them. The CDR3 contains 12 residues. CDR1 is LGHDT, CDR2 YNNKEL, per germline (reference sequence). CDR3 in DNA: TGTGCCAGCAGCGGGGGGTACCCTGAAGCTTTCTTT. Translated: CASSGGYPEAFF. Looking up the rest from reference TRBV3-1 and TRBJ1-1 gives the full variable domain: DTAVSQTPKYLVTQMGNDKSIKCEQNLGHDTMYWYKQDSKKFLKIMFSYNNKELIINETVPNRFSPKSPDKAHLNLHINSLELGDSAVYFCASSGGYPEAFFGQGTRLTVV.

The V gene is TRBV20-1, the J gene TRBJ2-1; 9 positions agree with TRBD1. There are 15 residues in the CDR3. The V and J ends lost 1 base and 2 bases, in that order; junction bases with no gene match: 3. Per germline, CDR1 DFQATT and CDR2 SNEGSKA (reference sequence). This chain's CDR3 is CSARGGDRAYNEQFF. CDR3 in DNA: TGCAGTGCTAGAGGAGGGGACAGGGCCTACAATGAGCAGTTCTTC.